This TCR beta chain was found in a study of response to subunit inactivated influenza vaccine. Findings and limits, study-wide: Every seasonal influenza vaccination brings in few new T cells, the authors suggested.

V lost 4 bases and J lost 5, with 15 bases in between. Germline V gene data show CDR1 as SGHDT and CDR2 as YYEEEE. There are 14 residues in the CDR3. TCRdb used MiXCR to reprocess the RT-PCR reads, holding one entry per CDR3 protein. Here the sample spans around 580,000 distinct CDR3 sequences, about 15% being singletons. With respect to this clonotype: Antigen unknown.

The chain carries TRBV5-6 and TRBJ2-5; the D gene is possibly TRBD1 (6 bases). The starting material was PBMCs from blood, obtained approximately 13 days after vaccination. This TCR derives from a man aged 50-60 years who received an inactivated influenza vaccine. CDR3 protein: CASSGIRGWETQYF. CDR3 bases: TGTGCCAGCAGCGGTATCAGGGGTTGGGAGACCCAGTACTTC.